These 9 T cell receptor beta chains were all obtained from the same sample, sequenced in a study of CD8+ T cells in alopecia areata. Described treatment: oral pan-JAK inhibitor, 5-10 mg twice daily. Once RNA had been extracted, it was reverse transcribed into cDNA to act as the sequencing template. The repertoire was sequenced with immunoSEQ multiplex PCR; TCRdb's copy has only in-frame clones and lacks some. The sample holds about 210,000 clones; approximately 72% are singletons and the top ten take 1% to 1.5%. The sample in question was CD4+ T cells sorted from blood, obtained around week 42, from a patient treated with tofacitinib. Source of these receptors: a human donor with alopecia areata.

J is TRBJ1-2 and V is TRBV30; 9 bases match TRBD1. The CDR3 loop spans 14 amino acids. Germline CDR1 is GTSNPN and CDR2 is SVGIG (reference sequence). V shed 4 bases and J 7 bases; nucleotides not matched to a gene: 10. The CDR3 sequence: CAWTLPGQGFGYTF. Written as DNA, the CDR3 is TGTGCCTGGACTCTCCCGGGACAGGGTTTTGGCTACACCTTC.

The V and J genes are TRBV7-2 and TRBJ2-7, with 9 bases identical to TRBD2. The CDR3 spans 17 residues. V was pared by 3 bases and J by 2 bases, with 11 bases of the junction left unmatched. The germline gives CDR1 SGHTA, CDR2 FQGNSA. CDR3: CASSFTQSGGQPYEQYF. In DNA form, the CDR3 reads TGTGCCAGCAGCTTCACCCAAAGCGGGGGGCAACCCTACGAGCAGTACTTC.

The genes are TRBV29-1 and TRBJ2-3; 10 nucleotides line up with TRBD1. The CDR3 consists of 14 residues. The germline gives CDR1 SQVTM, CDR2 ANQGSEA. V dropped 6 bases and J dropped 3; count of bases not matched to a gene: 6. The CDR3 DNA reads as TGCAGCGTGTTGGACAGGGGGTTAACAGATACGCAGTATTTT. Its translation: CSVLDRGLTDTQYF.

The genes are TRBV4-3 and TRBJ1-2; D gene uncertain. Germline CDR1 and CDR2: LGHNA and YSLEER. This CDR3 has 15 residues. V was pared by 0 bases and J by 4 bases, with 12 bases between. DNA for the CDR3: TGCGCCAGCAGCCAAGATGGAGACACCCGCTATGGCTACACCTTC. Encoded protein: CASSQDGDTRYGYTF.

This clone came up a few times. V is TRBV10-3 and J is TRBJ2-3; tentative D call: TRBD2 (7 bases). Per germline, CDR1 ENHRY and CDR2 SYGVKD. CDR3 length: 15 residues. V was trimmed by 3 bases and J by 2 bases, leaving 12 bases between them. The CDR3 DNA follows: TGTGCCATCAGTGAAGGCGGGGGCCCCACAGATACGCAGTATTTT. Its protein product is CAISEGGGPTDTQYF.

The V and J genes are TRBV29-1 and TRBJ2-1, with 10 positions matching TRBD1. The CDR3 length is 16 residues. J was trimmed by 1 base and V by 1 base; bases with no gene match: 4. CDR1 is SQVTM and CDR2 is ANQGSEA in the germline V gene. The CDR3 loop is CSVEGGTGVSYNEQFF. The CDR3 nucleotides are TGCAGCGTTGAAGGTGGGACAGGGGTTTCCTACAATGAGCAGTTCTTC.

V and J are TRBV2 and TRBJ1-2; a possible D gene is TRBD1 (6 bases). CDR1 SNHLY and CDR2 FYNNEI come from the germline V gene. Trimming removed 3 bases from V and 5 bases from J, with 13 bases in between. This CDR3 region has 14 residues. The CDR3 nucleotides read TGTGCCAGCAGTGATCAGGGGAGCTTTTATGGCTACACCTTC. It specifies CASSDQGSFYGYTF.

V is TRBV5-1 and J is TRBJ2-5; 9 positions agree with TRBD2. Gene TRBJ2-7 matches the end of the DNA better, so the J call may be wrong. The CDR3 contains 16 residues. Per germline, CDR1 SGHRS and CDR2 YFSETQ. CDR3 residues: CASSQTSGSYYYEQYF. CDR3 in DNA: TGCGCCAGCAGCCAAACTAGCGGGTCCTACTACTACGAGCAGTACTTC.

This clone was found a few times. J is TRBJ1-2 and V is TRBV5-1; weak D call: TRBD1 (5 bases). Trimming removed 4 bases from V and 10 bases from J, with 14 bases in between. The length of the CDR3 is 12 residues. Looked up from germline, CDR1 is SGHRS and CDR2 is YFSETQ. The CDR3 loop reads CASSTPGINYTF. CDR3 nucleotides: TGCGCCAGCAGCACACCAGGGATCAACTACACCTTC.